This TCR beta chain was identified during a study of human T cells and chemical hapten exposure. TCRdb re-analysed the RACE reads in MiXCR, keeping a single row per CDR3 protein. Here the sample spans tens of thousands of distinct CDR3 sequences, approximately 10% being singletons. This clonotype was detected many times. The CDR3 is 14 residues long. The germline CDR1 and CDR2 sequences are SNHLY and FYNNEI. Between the trimmed V and J ends, which lost 0 bases and 6 bases, there was a span of 12 bases. The time point is: pre-sensitization, week 0. Treatment described: therapeutic diphenylcyclopropenone sensitization with weekly scalp DPC. The drawing of blood occurred before each patch test was applied. Extraction of total RNA was performed on unfractionated whole blood.

This chain uses TRBV2 with TRBJ2-7; tentatively, D is TRBD2 (6 bases). The sequence was obtained from a woman aged 40 to 50 with alopecia areata. Some clones in this sample may be carry-over from other donors' samples. The source was whole blood, collected in connection with sensitization to the hapten diphenylcyclopropenone (DPC). CDR3 residues: CASSEALRGGEQYF. The CDR3 DNA sequence: TGTGCCAGCAGTGAAGCCCTGAGGGGAGGCGAGCAGTACTTC.